These 12 T cell receptor beta chains share one sample of origin, sequenced in a study of response to subunit inactivated influenza vaccine. TCRdb analysed the RT-PCR reads with MiXCR anew, one entry per CDR3 protein. Counted here are hundreds of thousands of distinct CDR3 sequences, roughly 20% occurring once; the ten biggest clones make up about 11%. The starting material was PBMCs from blood, obtained less than 6 days after vaccination. The receptors here all came from a man in his fifties who received an inactivated influenza vaccine.

The V and J genes are TRBV7-2 and TRBJ2-7; 8 bases align to TRBD1. V dropped 7 bases and J dropped 3; count of bases not matched to a gene: 14. The V gene's germline CDR1 is SGHTA and CDR2 FQGNSA. This CDR3 region has 16 residues. As DNA, the CDR3 is TGTGCCAGCACCAAGACCGCCGCCGGACAGGGCTACGAGCAGTACTTC. Residues: CASTKTAAGQGYEQYF.

V gene TRBV7-8 combines with J gene TRBJ2-7; 10 nucleotides line up with TRBD1. CDR1 is SGHVS and CDR2 is FQNEAQ in the germline V gene. This CDR3 has 15 amino acids. The V and J ends lost 4 bases and 1 base, in that order; junction bases with no gene match: 4. Written as DNA, the CDR3 is TGTGCCAGCAGCTGGGGGACAGGGGCTTCCTACGAGCAGTACTTC. Translation: CASSWGTGASYEQYF.

V is TRBV5-6 and J is TRBJ2-7; possibly TRBD2 for D (6 bases). V lost 4 bases, J lost 5 bases, and 19 bases lay in between. CDR1 and CDR2 from the germline V gene are SGHDT and YYEEEE. This CDR3 has 15 residues. The CDR3 DNA follows: TGTGCCAGCAGCCTAACCGGGACTTTGGGCGACGAGCAGTACTTC. This gives the protein CASSLTGTLGDEQYF. The full variable domain, with the rest looked up from reference TRBV5-6 and TRBJ2-7, is DAGVTQSPTHLIKTRGQQVTLRCSPKSGHDTVSWYQQALGQGPQFIFQYYEEEERQRGNFPDRFSGHQFPNYSSELNVNALLLGDSALYLCASSLTGTLGDEQYFGPGTRLTVT.

This clonotype was counted ten times or more. The rearrangement uses TRBV7-9 and TRBJ2-1, with no clear D. V was trimmed by 2 bases and J by 10 bases, leaving 6 bases between them. Germline values: CDR1 SEHNR, CDR2 FQNEAQ (reference sequence). CDR3 length: 11 residues. CDR3 sequence: CASSLQREQFF. The CDR3 DNA is TGTGCCAGCAGCTTACAGCGAGAGCAGTTCTTC. Complete variable domain (other parts from reference TRBV7-9 and TRBJ2-1): DTGVSQNPRHKITKRGQNVTFRCDPISEHNRLYWYRQTLGQGPEFLTYFQNEAQLEKSRLLSDRFSAERPKGSFSTLEIQRTEQGDSAMYLCASSLQREQFFGPGTRLTVL.

This clonotype came up many times. The chain joins TRBV3-1 to TRBJ1-1, with 7 nucleotides matching TRBD1. The CDR3 totals 15 residues. V was clipped by 4 bases and J by 4 bases; unmatched bases: 9. CDR1 and CDR2 from the germline V gene are LGHDT and YNNKEL (reference sequence). The CDR3, as DNA: TGTGCCAGCAGCCCCACCGGGGCAGGGGGCACTGAAGCTTTCTTT. As protein: CASSPTGAGGTEAFF.

This clonotype was seen many times. The rearrangement joins TRBV3-1 to TRBJ2-5; 10 bases are a match to TRBD2. Germline V gene lookup returns CDR1 LGHDT and CDR2 YNNKEL (reference sequence). The trim removed 1 base at V and 6 bases at J, leaving 2 bases unmatched. This CDR3 has 14 residues. The CDR3, as DNA: TGTGCCAGCAGCCAAGTAGCGGGGGGAAAGACCCAGTACTTC. It translates to CASSQVAGGKTQYF.

This CDR3 is CASSEEITFGYEQYF. The CDR3 nucleotides are TGTGCCAGCAGTGAAGAAATCACGTTCGGGTACGAGCAGTACTTC. The V call is TRBV6-1, the J call TRBJ2-7; D is unclear. The germline V gene encodes CDR1 MNHNS and CDR2 SASEGT. V lost 1 base and J lost 4, with 14 bases in between. The CDR3 spans 15 residues.

This clonotype occurred a few times. CDR3 in amino acids: CATSWEGRSTEAFF. In nucleotides, the CDR3 is TGTGCCACCTCCTGGGAGGGCAGGAGCACTGAAGCTTTCTTT. The rearrangement links TRBV15 to TRBJ1-1; D uncertain. This CDR3 contains 14 residues. Trimming left V 8 bases short and J 4 bases short, with 17 bases between. Germline lookup yields CDR1 LNHNV and CDR2 YYDKDF (reference sequence).

This clonotype was seen many times. The chain links TRBV6-6 to TRBJ2-3, with D unresolved. The V and J ends lost 6 bases and 6 bases respectively, with 7 bases between them. CDR1 MNHNY and CDR2 SVGAGI come from the germline V gene (reference sequence). This CDR3 is built from 11 residues. The CDR3, as DNA: TGTGCCAGCAGCACCCTGGATACGCAGTATTTT. It translates to CASSTLDTQYF.

J is TRBJ1-6 and V is TRBV12-3 or TRBV12-4, with unresolved D. This CDR3 region has 13 residues. Trimming left V 4 bases short and J 11 bases short, with 12 bases between. CDR3 in DNA: TGTGCCAGCAGTTACGACGGGGTGACACCCCTCCACTTT. It translates to CASSYDGVTPLHF.

The V gene is TRBV4-1, the J gene TRBJ2-1; the D is unclear. The CDR3 loop spans 11 amino acids. Trimming took off 8 bases at V and 6 bases at J, with 8 bases between the two ends. CDR1 and CDR2 (germline): MGHRA, YSYEKL. The CDR3 region is CASGMLNEQFF. The CDR3 DNA follows: TGCGCCAGCGGGATGCTCAATGAGCAGTTCTTC.

The sample holds a few counts of this clonotype. This sequence joins TRBV7-9 and TRBJ2-2; possible D gene TRBD2, 6 bases. Germline values: CDR1 SEHNR, CDR2 FQNEAQ (reference sequence). The CDR3 is 12 amino acids. The chain's CDR3 is CVVGGLEGELFF. CDR3 sequence (DNA): TGTGTCGTCGGTGGCCTGGAGGGCGAGCTGTTTTTT.